The present TCR beta chain was sequenced within a study of cytomegalovirus exposure and HLA in healthy donors. Study-level points and caveats: It has been reported that TCR beta sequences accurately predicted the HLA-A and HLA-B alleles of most subjects. Later examination showed HLA-associated TCR beta chains had greater clonal expansion than equally common others. Rarity characterized most TCR sequences, yet some public TCRs appeared in many donors.

This CDR3 region has 13 residues. The trim removed 3 bases at V and 9 bases at J, leaving 6 bases unmatched. Germline V lookup: CDR1 MDHEN, CDR2 SYDVKM. Donors sampled were nominally healthy, though unrecorded immune exposures were likely. A note on this clone: Its antigen is currently unknown.

The primer mix had 60 Vbeta and 13 Jbeta primers. Assay: immunoSEQ multiplex PCR; the TCRdb copy retains only in-frame clones and omits some. The sample consists of 130,000 or so clones, more than 75% of them appearing once. This chain connects TRBV28 to TRBJ1-1, with TRBD1 matching over 8 bases. This sequence originates from a female donor in good health and CMV-seronegative. The sequencing input was PBMCs. The CDR3 bases are TGTGCCAGCAGTTTTTCGGACAGGGCTAAAGCTTTCTTT. Translated: CASSFSDRAKAFF.